This T cell receptor beta chain emerged from a study of T-cell memory formation after mild COVID-19 (dated by TCRdb to about 2021). Background on the whole study: TCR sequence clusters from the two donors were largely donor specific. Two young, previously healthy adult volunteers, one female and one male, were included in the cohort. In a couple of donors, T-cell clones that expanded and contracted after mild COVID-19 were tracked by sequencing TCRalpha and TCRbeta repertoires over time. Study-wide conclusions, independent of this receptor: From day 15 to 85, contracting clones showed balanced CD4/CD8 phenotypes, whereas a second wave of clones that expanded from day 15 to 37 leaned towards CD4+. Contracting CD4+ clones turned up mainly in the CM and EM memory subsets, whereas EMRA was where CD8+ clones were enriched. Some responding clones were detected in pre-infection memory, which suggested that pre-existing cross-reactive memory T cells had joined the SARS-CoV-2 response. The second-wave clones that peaked on day 37 were not confirmed to be SARS-CoV-2 specific. The study included only a couple of mild cases, and larger cohorts that include severe cases with pre-infection samples were judged to be necessary.

On this clonotype itself: Its cognate antigen has yet to be identified. Per-base quality was not reported, and no clone a single base away is much larger than it.

PBMCs were isolated by Ficoll-Paque density gradient centrifugation. Trimming at the junction amounts to 4 bases on V and 7 bases on J, and the germline ends lie 11 bases apart. The CDR3 goes from the cysteine to the phenylalanine over 13 residues. Left in the record is the CDR3 DNA by itself, 39 bases read in frame from the first base. CDR1 and CDR2, looked up from the germline V gene, are MDHEN and SYDVKM. Sequencing instrument: Illumina NovaSeq 6000. cDNA libraries for TCRalpha and TCRbeta were prepared by 5'RACE using constant-segment primers, with sample barcodes and unique molecular identifiers added. RNA was extracted from every sample with Trizol reagent. Libraries were amplified in two PCR steps, with a second sample barcode and Illumina TruSeq adapters added in the second step. Sequencing of libraries was performed on an Illumina NovaSeq with 2 x 150 bp paired-end reads. Turning to the authors' computational methods: The reads were demultiplexed and collapsed into UMI-guided consensus sequences using migec v1.2.7. Using mixcr v2.1.11, UMI consensuses were aligned to TRA and TRB V and J templates and then assembled into clonotypes. Expanded or contracted clonotypes were those called significant by both edgeR and NoisET, with noise models trained on biological replicates. For edgeR calls, a false discovery rate-adjusted p below 0.01 and a log2 fold-change threshold of 1 were applied. As an exploratory analysis of dynamics, PCA with hierarchical clustering was applied to max-normalized trajectories of the 1000 most abundant clonotypes. Separately sequenced CD4+ and CD8+ repertoires were used to assign the CD4 or CD8 phenotype of responding clones. TCRdb reprocessed the public reads (quality trimming at Q25 with fastp, clone calling with MiXCR) and kept in-frame beta chains. Identical CDR3 proteins give one entry, which carries the most common genes and DNA. In this record, the V and J calls reflect TCRdb's handling and not the investigators' own analysis. Within this sample are around 200,000 distinct CDR3 sequences, with roughly 17% of them counted one time only. The ten largest account for 2% to 2.5% of the sample.

The sequencing input was PBMCs or a T cell subset sorted from them (not recorded which). The rearranged chain carries TRBV28 and TRBJ2-1, with the D gene uncertain. The TCR sequence derives from an adult woman who had mild COVID-19 (a few samples of this study predate the infection). The sample titles of this study are shuffled in the database, so cell type and time point are left out; the donor was told from shared clones. The CDR3 in this case is CASSSDPLNEQFF. In nucleotides, the sequence is TGTGCCAGCAGTTCGGACCCCCTGAATGAGCAGTTCTTC.